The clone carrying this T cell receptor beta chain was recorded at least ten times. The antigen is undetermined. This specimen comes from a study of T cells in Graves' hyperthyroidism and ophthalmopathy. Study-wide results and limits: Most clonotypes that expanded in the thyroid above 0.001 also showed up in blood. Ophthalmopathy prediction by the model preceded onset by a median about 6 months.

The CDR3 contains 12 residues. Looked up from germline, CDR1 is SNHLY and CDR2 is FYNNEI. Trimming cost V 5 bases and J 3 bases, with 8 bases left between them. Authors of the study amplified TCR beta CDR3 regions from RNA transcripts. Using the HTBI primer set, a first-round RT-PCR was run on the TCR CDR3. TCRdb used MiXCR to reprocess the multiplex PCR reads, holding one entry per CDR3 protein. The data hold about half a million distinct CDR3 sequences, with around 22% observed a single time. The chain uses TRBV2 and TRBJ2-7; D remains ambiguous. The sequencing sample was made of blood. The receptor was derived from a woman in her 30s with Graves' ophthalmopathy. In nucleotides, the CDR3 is TGTGCCAGCAGTTATTTGGTCTACGAGCAGTACTTC. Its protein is CASSYLVYEQYF.